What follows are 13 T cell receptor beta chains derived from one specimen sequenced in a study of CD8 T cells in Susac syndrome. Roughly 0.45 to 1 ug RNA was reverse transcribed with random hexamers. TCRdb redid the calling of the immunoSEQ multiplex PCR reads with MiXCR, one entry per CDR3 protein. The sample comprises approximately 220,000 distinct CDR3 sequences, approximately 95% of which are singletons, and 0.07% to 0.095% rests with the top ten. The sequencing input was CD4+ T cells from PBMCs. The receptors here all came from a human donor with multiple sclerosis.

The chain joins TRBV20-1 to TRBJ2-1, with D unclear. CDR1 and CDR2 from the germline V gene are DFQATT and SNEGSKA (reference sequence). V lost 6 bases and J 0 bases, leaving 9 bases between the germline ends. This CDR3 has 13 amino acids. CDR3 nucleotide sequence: TGCAGTGCCTACTACAGCTCCTACAATGAGCAGTTCTTC. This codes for CSAYYSSYNEQFF.

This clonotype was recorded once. CDR3: CASAQRVRQPQHF. CDR3 sequence (DNA): TGTGCCAGCGCCCAGAGGGTTCGTCAGCCCCAGCATTTT. J is TRBJ1-5 and V is TRBV27; D gene uncertain. V shed 8 bases and J shed 6 bases, with 14 bases lying between them. The CDR3 runs to 13 residues. Germline values: CDR1 MNHEY, CDR2 SMNVEV (reference sequence).

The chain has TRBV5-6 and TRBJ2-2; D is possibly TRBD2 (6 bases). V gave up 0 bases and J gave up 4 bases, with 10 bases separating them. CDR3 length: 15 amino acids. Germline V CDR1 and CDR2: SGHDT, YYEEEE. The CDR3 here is CASSLGAGRTGELFF. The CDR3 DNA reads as TGTGCCAGCAGCTTGGGCGCGGGGCGCACCGGGGAGCTGTTTTTT.

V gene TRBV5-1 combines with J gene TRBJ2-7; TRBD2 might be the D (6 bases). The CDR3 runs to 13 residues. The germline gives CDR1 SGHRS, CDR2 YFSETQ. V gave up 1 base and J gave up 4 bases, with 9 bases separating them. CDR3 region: CASSLSGGYEQYV. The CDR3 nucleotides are TGCGCCAGCAGCTTGTCCGGGGGTTACGAGCAGTACGTC.

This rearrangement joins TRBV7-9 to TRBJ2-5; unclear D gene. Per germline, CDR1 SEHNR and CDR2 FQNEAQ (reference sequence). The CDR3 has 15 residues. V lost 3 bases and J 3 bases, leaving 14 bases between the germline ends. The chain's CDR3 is CASSLPLTAEETQYF. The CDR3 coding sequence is TGTGCCAGCAGCTTGCCATTGACGGCGGAAGAGACCCAGTACTTC.

In DNA form, the CDR3 reads TGCAGTGCCGATTCCAATACTATTCCCTACAATGAGCAGTTCTTC. Protein: CSADSNTIPYNEQFF. V gene TRBV20-1 combines with J gene TRBJ2-1; D unclear. The CDR3 totals 15 residues. Germline loops: CDR1 DFQATT, CDR2 SNEGSKA (reference sequence). V dropped 6 bases and J dropped 2 bases, with 17 bases sitting between them.

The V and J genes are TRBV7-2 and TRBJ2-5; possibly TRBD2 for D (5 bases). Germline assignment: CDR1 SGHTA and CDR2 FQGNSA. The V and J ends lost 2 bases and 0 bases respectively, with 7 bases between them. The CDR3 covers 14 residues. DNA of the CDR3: TGTGCCAGCAGCTTATGGCGGGACCAAGAGACCCAGTACTTC. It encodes CASSLWRDQETQYF.

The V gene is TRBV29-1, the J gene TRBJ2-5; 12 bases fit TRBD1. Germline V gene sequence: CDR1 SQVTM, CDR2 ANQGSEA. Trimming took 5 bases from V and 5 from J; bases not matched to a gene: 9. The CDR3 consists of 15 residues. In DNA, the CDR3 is TGCAGCGTTAGATTGGGACAGGGGGCTGGGGAGACCCAGTACTTC. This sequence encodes CSVRLGQGAGETQYF.

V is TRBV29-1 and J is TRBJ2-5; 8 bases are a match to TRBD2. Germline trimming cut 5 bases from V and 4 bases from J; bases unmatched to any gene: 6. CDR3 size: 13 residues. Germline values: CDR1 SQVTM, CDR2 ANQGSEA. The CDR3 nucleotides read TGCAGCGTTTCCACGGGGGGGCGAGAGACCCAGTACTTC. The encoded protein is CSVSTGGRETQYF.

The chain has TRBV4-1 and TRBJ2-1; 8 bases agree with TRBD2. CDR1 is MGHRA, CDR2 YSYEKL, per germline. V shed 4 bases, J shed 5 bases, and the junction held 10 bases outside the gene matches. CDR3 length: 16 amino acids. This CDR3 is CASSPAGTRANNEQFF. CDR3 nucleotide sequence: TGCGCCAGCAGCCCCGCCGGGACTAGGGCAAACAATGAGCAGTTCTTC.

The CDR3 DNA sequence: TGTGCCAGTAGTGTAAGAGGTACGCAGTATTTT. As protein: CASSVRGTQYF. This rearrangement joins TRBV19 to TRBJ2-3; D gene ambiguous. V lost 5 bases and J 8 bases, leaving 8 bases between the germline ends. Germline V CDR1 and CDR2: LNHDA, SQIVND (reference sequence). The CDR3 contains 11 residues.

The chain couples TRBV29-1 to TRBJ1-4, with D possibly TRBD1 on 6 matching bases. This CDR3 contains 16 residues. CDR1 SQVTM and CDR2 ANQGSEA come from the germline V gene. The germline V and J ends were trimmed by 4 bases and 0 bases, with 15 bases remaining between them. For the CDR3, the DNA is TGCAGCGTTGGTGTGAGGACAGACGCAACTAATGAAAAACTGTTTTTT. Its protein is CSVGVRTDATNEKLFF.

The CDR3 bases are TGTGCCAGCACCTATAGCAATCAGCCCCAGCATTTT. Translated, it gives CASTYSNQPQHF. The V gene is TRBV12-3 or TRBV12-4, the J gene TRBJ1-5; D remains ambiguous. This CDR3 spans 12 amino acids. V lost 7 bases to trimming and J lost 0 bases, with 4 bases between them.